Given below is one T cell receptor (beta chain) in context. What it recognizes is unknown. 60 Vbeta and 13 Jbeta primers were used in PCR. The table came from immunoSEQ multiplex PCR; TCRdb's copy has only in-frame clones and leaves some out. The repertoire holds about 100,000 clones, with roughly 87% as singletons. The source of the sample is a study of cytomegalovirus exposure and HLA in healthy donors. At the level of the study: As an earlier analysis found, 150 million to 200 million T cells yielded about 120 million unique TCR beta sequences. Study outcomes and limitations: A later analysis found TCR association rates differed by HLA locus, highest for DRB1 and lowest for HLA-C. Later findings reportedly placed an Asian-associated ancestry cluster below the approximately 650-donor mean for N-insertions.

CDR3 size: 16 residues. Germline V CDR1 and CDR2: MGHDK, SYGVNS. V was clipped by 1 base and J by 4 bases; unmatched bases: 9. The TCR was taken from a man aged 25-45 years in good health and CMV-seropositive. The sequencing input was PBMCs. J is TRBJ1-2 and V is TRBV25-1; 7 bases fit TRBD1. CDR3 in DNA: TGTGCCAGCAGTGAATCGACGACAGGGCCCCGCTATGGCTACACCTTC. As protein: CASSESTTGPRYGYTF.